Included here is one T cell receptor beta chain sequence, with context. This entry is derived from a study of blood T cell repertoires in COVID-19. Overall study: From T cells, B-cell-depleted T cells, or PBMCs came the material, which was cDNA or gDNA.

Germline V lookup: CDR1 MNHEY, CDR2 SVGAGI. The V gene end was trimmed by 0 bases and the J gene end by 8 bases; junction bases not matched to a gene: 8. This CDR3 region has 16 residues. Before being deemed recovered, Cohort 3 donors had two negative PCRs, clearance, or symptom resolution. Original analysis: Reference gene primers were amplified, and this amplification served to estimate nucleated cell counts. Data came from immunoSEQ multiplex PCR; TCRdb stores just in-frame clones and leaves some out. D and trimming were read from the DNA, whereas the V and J calls and clone size are those reported in that table. Here the sample spans 180,000 or so clones, roughly 87% being singletons.

The source is a man between 45 and 60 years old who had recovered from COVID-19. Sequencing used PBMCs or T cells enriched from blood (not recorded which). The chain has TRBV6-5 and TRBJ2-1; 9 bases agree with TRBD2. CDR3 residues: CASSYSASGEVDEQFF. The DNA of the CDR3 is TGTGCCAGCAGTTACTCAGCTAGCGGGGAAGTCGATGAGCAGTTCTTC.